The 15 T cell receptor beta chains below were found in one sample sequenced in a study of PD-L1 blockade in urothelial cancer. Time point meaning: peripheral blood 6 weeks after treatment start. The data were produced by immunoSEQ multiplex PCR, yet TCRdb's version contains in-frame clones alone and is incomplete. The table has 95,000 to 150,000 clones, about 83% seen once; the top ten hold roughly 2.6%. Sequences were derived from PBMCs, sampled around atezolizumab (anti-PD-L1) treatment. The receptor set was obtained from a man aged 45-65 years with urothelial cancer.

There are a few counts of this clone. This chain uses TRBV7-2 with TRBJ1-6; possibly TRBD1 for D (6 bases). The V end lost 5 bases, the J end lost 5 bases, and 13 bases lay between the germline ends. The CDR3 totals 15 residues. CDR1 and CDR2 (germline): SGHTA, FQGNSA. The CDR3 DNA reads as TGTGCCAGCAGCCTTGACAGGCGGAATAATTCACCCCTCCACTTT. Translation gives CASSLDRRNNSPLHF. Filled out from reference TRBV7-2 and TRBJ1-6, the complete variable domain reads GAGVSQSPSNKVTEKGKDVELRCDPISGHTALYWYRQSLGQGLEFLIYFQGNSAPDKSGLPSDRFSAERTGGSVSTLTIQRTQQEDSAVYLCASSLDRRNNSPLHFGNGTRLTVT.

This clone appeared a single time. V and J are TRBV7-9 and TRBJ2-2; 9 positions match TRBD2. V was pared by 5 bases and J by 2 bases, with 3 bases of the junction left unmatched. The CDR3 has 15 residues. Germline values: CDR1 SEHNR, CDR2 FQNEAQ (reference sequence). In DNA form, the CDR3 reads TGTGCCAGCAGCCGACTAGCGGAAAACACCGGGGAGCTGTTTTTT. Translation: CASSRLAENTGELFF. The full variable domain, its missing parts supplied by reference TRBV7-9 and TRBJ2-2, is DTGVSQNPRHKITKRGQNVTFRCDPISEHNRLYWYRQTLGQGPEFLTYFQNEAQLEKSRLLSDRFSAERPKGSFSTLEIQRTEQGDSAMYLCASSRLAENTGELFFGEGSRLTVL.

This clone is a singleton in its sample. The gene calls are TRBV18 and TRBJ1-5; D not certain. V was pared by 6 bases and J by 0 bases, with 15 bases between. The germline gives CDR1 KGHSH, CDR2 LQKENI. CDR3 size: 16 residues. The CDR3 loop is CASSWSGDSSNQPQHF. Here the CDR3 DNA reads TGTGCCAGCTCCTGGTCTGGAGACTCTAGCAATCAGCCCCAGCATTTT.

The V and J genes are TRBV19 and TRBJ2-1; 7 bases line up with TRBD2. The length of the CDR3 is 15 residues. The V gene's germline CDR1 is LNHDA and CDR2 SQIVND (reference sequence). J was trimmed by 7 bases and V by 1 base; bases with no gene match: 7. CDR3 region: CASSIVAGEGNEQFF. The CDR3 coding sequence is TGTGCCAGTAGTATAGTCGCGGGAGAGGGGAATGAGCAGTTCTTC.

The rearrangement joins TRBV5-1 to TRBJ1-3; D is undetermined. This CDR3 spans 15 amino acids. V lost 0 bases and J 0 bases, leaving 7 bases between the germline ends. Germline V CDR1 and CDR2: SGHRS, YFSETQ. The CDR3 DNA sequence: TGCGCCAGCAGCTTGGACGGGTTCTCTGGAAACACCATATATTTT. Protein product: CASSLDGFSGNTIYF.

The CDR3 loop is CASSLLAGTDTQYF. Here the CDR3 DNA reads TGTGCCAGCAGTTTACTAGCGGGCACAGATACGCAGTATTTT. The rearrangement uses TRBV27 and TRBJ2-3; 7 positions match TRBD2. V shed 2 bases and J 1 base; nucleotides not matched to a gene: 0. This CDR3 region has 14 residues. Per germline, CDR1 MNHEY and CDR2 SMNVEV (reference sequence).

The CDR3 reads CASSRWASSDEQYF. As DNA, the CDR3 is TGCGCCAGCAGTCGGTGGGCTTCTTCGGACGAGCAGTACTTC. The V gene is TRBV23-1, the J gene TRBJ2-7; no firm D call. TRBV23-1 counts as an open reading frame of uncertain function. The CDR3 length is 14 residues. Trimming removed 4 bases at V and 5 bases at J, with 15 bases between.

The chain uses TRBV16 and TRBJ2-7, with TRBD2 matching over 9 bases. After removal of 0 bases from V and 4 bases from J, the junction contained 7 bases not matched to a gene. The germline V gene encodes CDR1 KGHSY and CDR2 FQNENV. The CDR3 is made up of 16 amino acids. The CDR3 sequence is CASSQSFGSGSYEQYF. For the CDR3, the DNA is TGTGCCAGCAGCCAATCGTTCGGTAGCGGGAGTTACGAGCAGTACTTC.

V usage is TRBV19 and J usage is TRBJ2-4, with 9 bases identical to TRBD2. From germline, CDR1 is LNHDA and CDR2 SQIVND (reference sequence). After removal of 1 base from V and 6 bases from J, the junction contained 10 bases not matched to a gene. The CDR3 sequence is 17 residues long. The CDR3 nucleotides are TGTGCCAGTAGTATAGGTGAGGGACTAGCTGTGGGAAACATTCAGTACTTC. This gives the protein CASSIGEGLAVGNIQYF.

The rearrangement joins TRBV11-2 to TRBJ2-1; 9 bases align to TRBD2. The CDR3 loop spans 18 amino acids. The V and J ends lost 2 bases and 6 bases, in that order; junction bases with no gene match: 14. The germline V gene encodes CDR1 SGHAT and CDR2 FQNNGV. The CDR3 sequence: CASSLKAVRREGGNEQFF. CDR3 coding DNA: TGTGCCAGCAGCTTAAAGGCGGTGAGGCGGGAGGGCGGCAATGAGCAGTTCTTC.

The gene calls are TRBV29-1 and TRBJ2-1; TRBD1 aligns across 7 bases. The CDR3 is 12 residues long. Trimming removed 8 bases from V and 12 bases from J; junction bases left unmatched: 13. CDR1 and CDR2 from the germline V gene are SQVTM and ANQGSEA. This CDR3 is CSSTGSWTGQFF. CDR3 in DNA: TGCAGCTCCACGGGATCATGGACAGGGCAGTTCTTC.

The chain is built from TRBV10-3 and TRBJ2-7; D unclear. This CDR3 has 13 residues. Trimming removed 0 bases at V and 3 bases at J, with 6 bases between. Germline V gene lookup returns CDR1 ENHRY and CDR2 SYGVKD. This CDR3 reads CAISESAVYEQYF. Written as DNA, the CDR3 is TGTGCCATCAGTGAGTCGGCTGTCTACGAGCAGTACTTC.

Written as DNA, the CDR3 is TGTGCCAGTAGTATGACTAGCGGACTCTCCTACAATGAGCAGTTCTTC. Translated, it gives CASSMTSGLSYNEQFF. This chain uses TRBV19 with TRBJ2-1; 9 bases agree with TRBD2. The V gene end was trimmed by 3 bases and the J gene end by 0 bases; junction bases not matched to a gene: 3. The CDR3 sequence is 16 residues long. Germline CDR1 is LNHDA and CDR2 is SQIVND (reference sequence).

V is TRBV2 and J is TRBJ2-3, with 7 bases matching TRBD1. This CDR3 region has 14 residues. CDR1 and CDR2 (germline): SNHLY, FYNNEI. Unmatched junction bases numbered 8, after V lost 4 bases and J lost 7 bases. In DNA, the CDR3 is TGTGCCAGCAGTGTTCCGACAGGGTCAAATACGCAGTATTTT. This codes for CASSVPTGSNTQYF.

The sample holds one count of this clone. This rearrangement joins TRBV28 to TRBJ2-7; 8 bases are a match to TRBD2. The CDR3 sequence is 17 residues long. The germline V gene has CDR1 MDHEN and CDR2 SYDVKM. The J segment lost 0 bases and the V segment lost 5 bases, leaving 12 bases of the junction unmatched. Written as DNA, the CDR3 is TGTGCCAGCAGTGAACCCAATATAAGCGGGAGCTCCTACGAGCAGTACTTC. Translated: CASSEPNISGSSYEQYF.